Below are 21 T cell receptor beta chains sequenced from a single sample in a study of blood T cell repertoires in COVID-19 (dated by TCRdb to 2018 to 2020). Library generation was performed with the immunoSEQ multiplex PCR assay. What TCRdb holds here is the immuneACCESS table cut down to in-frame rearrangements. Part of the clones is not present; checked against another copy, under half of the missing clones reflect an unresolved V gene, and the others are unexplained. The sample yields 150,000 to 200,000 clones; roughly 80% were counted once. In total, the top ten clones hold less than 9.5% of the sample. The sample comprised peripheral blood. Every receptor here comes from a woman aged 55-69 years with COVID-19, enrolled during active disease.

This chain's CDR3 is CASSSTSGGAFYEQYV. CDR3 nucleotide sequence: TGTGCCAGCAGCTCAACTAGCGGGGGAGCGTTCTACGAGCAGTACGTC. This chain links TRBV7-9 with TRBJ2-7, with 11 bases lining up with TRBD2. Germline V gives CDR1 SEHNR, CDR2 FQNEAQ (reference sequence). V trimming: 4 bases; J trimming: 3 bases; junction bases outside the gene matches: 8. This CDR3 comprises 16 residues.

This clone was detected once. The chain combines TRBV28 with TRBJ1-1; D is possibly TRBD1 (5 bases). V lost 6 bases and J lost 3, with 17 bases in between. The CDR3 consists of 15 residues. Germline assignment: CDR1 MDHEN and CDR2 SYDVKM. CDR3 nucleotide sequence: TGTGCCAGCAGGGACCTGGAGGGGCTATACACTGAAGCTTTCTTT. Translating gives CASRDLEGLYTEAFF.

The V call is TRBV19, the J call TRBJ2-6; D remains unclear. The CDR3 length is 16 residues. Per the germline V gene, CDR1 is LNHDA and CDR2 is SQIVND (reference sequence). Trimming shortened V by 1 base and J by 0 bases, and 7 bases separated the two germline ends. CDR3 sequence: CASSIGRFSGANVLTF. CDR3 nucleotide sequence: TGTGCCAGTAGTATAGGCAGGTTCTCTGGGGCCAACGTCCTGACTTTC.

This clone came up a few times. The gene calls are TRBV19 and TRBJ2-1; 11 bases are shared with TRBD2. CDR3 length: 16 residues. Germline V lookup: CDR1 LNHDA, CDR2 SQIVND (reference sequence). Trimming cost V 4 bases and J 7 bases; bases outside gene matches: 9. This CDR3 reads CASSTLAGGLTNEQFF. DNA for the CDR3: TGTGCCAGTAGTACCTTAGCGGGGGGGCTCACGAATGAGCAGTTCTTC.

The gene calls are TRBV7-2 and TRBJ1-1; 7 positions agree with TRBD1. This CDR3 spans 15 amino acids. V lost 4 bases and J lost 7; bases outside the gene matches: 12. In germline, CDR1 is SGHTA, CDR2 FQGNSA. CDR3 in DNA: TGTGCCAGCAGCTCCCACGCGGGACAGATAAGTGAAGCTTTCTTT. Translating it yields CASSSHAGQISEAFF.

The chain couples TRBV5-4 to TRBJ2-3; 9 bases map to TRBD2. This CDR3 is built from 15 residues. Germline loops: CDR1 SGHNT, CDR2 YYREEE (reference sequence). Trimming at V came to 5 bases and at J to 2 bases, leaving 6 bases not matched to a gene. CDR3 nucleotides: TGTGCCAGCAGACCCGGGACTAGCCACACAGATACGCAGTATTTT. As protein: CASRPGTSHTDTQYF.

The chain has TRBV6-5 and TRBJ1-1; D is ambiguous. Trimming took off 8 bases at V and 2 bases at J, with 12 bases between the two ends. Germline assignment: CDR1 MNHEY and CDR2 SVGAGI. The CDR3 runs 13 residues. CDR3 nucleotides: TGTGCCAGCGTCGGCCGGGGTAACACTGAAGCTTTCTTT. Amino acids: CASVGRGNTEAFF.

CDR3 amino acids: CASFPAVVGEAFF. The CDR3 nucleotides are TGTGCCAGCTTCCCAGCGGTAGTAGGTGAAGCTTTCTTT. This chain uses TRBV2 with TRBJ1-1; D is unclear. The CDR3 covers 13 residues. Germline loops: CDR1 SNHLY, CDR2 FYNNEI. V shed 8 bases and J shed 7 bases, with 17 bases lying between them.

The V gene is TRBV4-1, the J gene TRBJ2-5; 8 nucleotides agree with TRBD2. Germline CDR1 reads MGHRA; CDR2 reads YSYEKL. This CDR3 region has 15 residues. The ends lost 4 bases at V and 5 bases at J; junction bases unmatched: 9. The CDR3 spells CASSPSGLARETQYF. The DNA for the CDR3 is TGCGCCAGCAGCCCTAGCGGGCTCGCCCGGGAGACCCAGTACTTC.

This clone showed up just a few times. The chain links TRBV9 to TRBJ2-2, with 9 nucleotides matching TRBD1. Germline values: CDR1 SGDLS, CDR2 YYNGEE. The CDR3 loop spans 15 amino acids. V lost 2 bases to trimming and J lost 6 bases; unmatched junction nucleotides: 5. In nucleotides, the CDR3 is TGTGCCAGCAGCGTCCGGGACAGGGCGTCCGGGGAGCTGTTTTTT. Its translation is CASSVRDRASGELFF.

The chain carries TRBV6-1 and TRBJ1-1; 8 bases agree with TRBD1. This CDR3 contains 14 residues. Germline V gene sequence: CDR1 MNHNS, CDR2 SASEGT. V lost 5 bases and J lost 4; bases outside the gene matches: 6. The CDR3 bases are TGTGCCAGCAGTTATCGAACAGGGGGCACTGAAGCTTTCTTT. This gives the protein CASSYRTGGTEAFF.

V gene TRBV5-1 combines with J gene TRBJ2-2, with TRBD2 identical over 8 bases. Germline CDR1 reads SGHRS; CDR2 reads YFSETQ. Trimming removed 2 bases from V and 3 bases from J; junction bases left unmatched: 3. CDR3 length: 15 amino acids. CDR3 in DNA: TGCGCCAGCAGCTTTGGGACTAGAGACACCGGGGAGCTGTTTTTT. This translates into CASSFGTRDTGELFF.

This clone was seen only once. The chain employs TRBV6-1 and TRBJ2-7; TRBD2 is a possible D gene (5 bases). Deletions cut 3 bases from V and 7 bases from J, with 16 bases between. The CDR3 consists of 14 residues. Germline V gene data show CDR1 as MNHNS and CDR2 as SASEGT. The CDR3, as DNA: TGTGCCAGCAGTGAGGTCATTTCGACTAAAGAGCAGTACTTC. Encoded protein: CASSEVISTKEQYF.

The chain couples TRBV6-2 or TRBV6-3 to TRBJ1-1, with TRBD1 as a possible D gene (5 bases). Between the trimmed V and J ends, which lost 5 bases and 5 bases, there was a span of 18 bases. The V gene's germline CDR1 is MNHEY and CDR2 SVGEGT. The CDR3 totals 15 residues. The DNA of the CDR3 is TGTGCCAGCAGTATTCAGGGTAGGGTCGAAACTGAAGCTTTCTTT. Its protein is CASSIQGRVETEAFF.

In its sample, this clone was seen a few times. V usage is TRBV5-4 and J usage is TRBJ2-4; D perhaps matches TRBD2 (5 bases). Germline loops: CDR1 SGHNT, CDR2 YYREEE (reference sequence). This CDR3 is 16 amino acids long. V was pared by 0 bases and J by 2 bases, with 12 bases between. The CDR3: CASSLGGSTTKNIQYF. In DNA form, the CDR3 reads TGTGCCAGCAGCTTGGGGGGATCGACTACCAAAAACATTCAGTACTTC.

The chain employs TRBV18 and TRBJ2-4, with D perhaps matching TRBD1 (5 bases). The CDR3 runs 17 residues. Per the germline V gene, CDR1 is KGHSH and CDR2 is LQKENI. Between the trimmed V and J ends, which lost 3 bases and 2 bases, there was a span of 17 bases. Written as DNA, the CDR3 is TGTGCCAGCTCACCCCAGGGCCTAGGGGCGCCCAAAAACATTCAGTACTTC. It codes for CASSPQGLGAPKNIQYF.

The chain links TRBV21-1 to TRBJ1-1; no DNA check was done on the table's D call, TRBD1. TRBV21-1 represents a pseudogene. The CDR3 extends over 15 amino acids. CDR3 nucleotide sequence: TGTGCCAGCAGCAAACGCGGGACAGGGAAAACTGAAGCTTTCTTT. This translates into CASSKRGTGKTEAFF.

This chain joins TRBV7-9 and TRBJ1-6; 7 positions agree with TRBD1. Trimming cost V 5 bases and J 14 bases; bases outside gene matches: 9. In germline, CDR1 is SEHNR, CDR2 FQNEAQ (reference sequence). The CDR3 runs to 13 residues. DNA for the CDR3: TGTGCCAGCAGCCCAAGACAGGGCACGGCCCTCCACTTT. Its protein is CASSPRQGTALHF.

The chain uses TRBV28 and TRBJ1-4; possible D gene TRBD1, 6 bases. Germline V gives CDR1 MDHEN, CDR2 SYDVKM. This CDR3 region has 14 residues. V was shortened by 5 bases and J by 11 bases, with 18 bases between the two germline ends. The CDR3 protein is CASSGTLDIQKLFF. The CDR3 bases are TGTGCCAGCAGTGGGACATTGGATATTCAGAAACTGTTTTTT.

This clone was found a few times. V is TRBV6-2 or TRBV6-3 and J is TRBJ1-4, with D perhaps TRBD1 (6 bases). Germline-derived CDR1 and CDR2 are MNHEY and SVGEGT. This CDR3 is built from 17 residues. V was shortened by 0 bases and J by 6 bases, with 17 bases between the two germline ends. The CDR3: CASSYSPFRDTHEKLFF. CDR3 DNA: TGTGCCAGCAGTTACTCACCTTTCCGGGACACTCATGAAAAACTGTTTTTT.

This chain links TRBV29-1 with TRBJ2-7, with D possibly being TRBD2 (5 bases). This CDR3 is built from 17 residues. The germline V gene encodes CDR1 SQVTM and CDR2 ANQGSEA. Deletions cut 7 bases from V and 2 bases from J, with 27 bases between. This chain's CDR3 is CSATLPLVNSTAYEQYV. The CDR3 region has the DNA TGCAGCGCTACCCTTCCACTAGTTAATTCGACGGCCTACGAGCAGTACGTC.